The sequence of this T cell receptor beta chain was determined in a study of blood T cell repertoires in COVID-19. The V gene end was trimmed by 2 bases and the J gene end by 3 bases; junction bases not matched to a gene: 10. Germline values: CDR1 SGHTA, CDR2 FQGNSA. This CDR3 is built from 17 residues. Measured with immunoSEQ multiplex PCR; TCRdb has only the in-frame clones, and not every one. The table has more than 400,000 clones, 70% to 90% seen once. Input material: peripheral blood. The V gene is TRBV7-2, the J gene TRBJ2-3, with TRBD2 identical over 8 bases. This TCR came from a human donor in a cohort sampled during active COVID-19. The CDR3 DNA follows: TGTGCCAGCAGCTTATACGGGAGGGTTGGGGCTACAGATACGCAGTATTTT. Translating gives CASSLYGRVGATDTQYF.